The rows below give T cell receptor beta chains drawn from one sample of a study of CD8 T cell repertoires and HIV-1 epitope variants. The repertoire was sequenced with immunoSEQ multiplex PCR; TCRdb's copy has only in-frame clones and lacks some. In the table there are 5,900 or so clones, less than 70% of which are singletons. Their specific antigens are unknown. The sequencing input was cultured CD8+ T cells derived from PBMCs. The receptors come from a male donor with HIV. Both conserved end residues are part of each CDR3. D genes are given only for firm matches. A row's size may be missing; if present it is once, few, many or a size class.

CDR3aa: CASSYKTGPGGTEAFF
CDR3nt: TGTGCCAGCAGTTATAAAACAGGCCCCGGGGGCACTGAAGCTTTCTTT
abundance: few
d_gene: .
j_gene: TRBJ1-1
v_gene: TRBV6-5

CDR3aa: CASSQGVDTEAFF
CDR3nt: TGTGCCAGCAGCCAAGGGGTGGACACTGAAGCTTTCTTT
abundance: few
d_gene: .
j_gene: TRBJ1-1
v_gene: TRBV4-2

CDR3aa: CAIGIGLTVYEQYF
CDR3nt: TGTGCCATCGGGATTGGACTGACGGTCTACGAGCAGTACTTC
abundance: once
d_gene: .
j_gene: TRBJ2-7
v_gene: TRBV28

CDR3aa: CASSQLRANVLTF
CDR3nt: TGTGCCAGCAGCCAGCTTCGGGCCAACGTCCTGACTTTC
abundance: .
d_gene: .
j_gene: TRBJ2-6
v_gene: TRBV6-5

CDR3aa: CASSEAGGLYSNQPQHF
CDR3nt: TGTGCCAGCAGTGAAGCAGGGGGCCTTTATAGCAATCAGCCCCAGCATTTT
abundance: .
d_gene: TRBD1
j_gene: TRBJ1-5
v_gene: TRBV2

CDR3aa: CASSLGDTQYF
CDR3nt: TGTGCCAGCAGCTTAGGAGATACGCAGTATTTT
abundance: .
d_gene: .
j_gene: TRBJ2-3
v_gene: TRBV11-2

CDR3aa: CASSEGSGGSYEQYF
CDR3nt: TGTGCCAGCAGTGAAGGTAGCGGGGGGTCGTACGAGCAGTACTTC
abundance: .
d_gene: TRBD2
j_gene: TRBJ2-7
v_gene: TRBV6-1

CDR3aa: CASSPHASGRGEQYF
CDR3nt: TGTGCCAGCTCACCACACGCTAGCGGGAGGGGTGAGCAGTACTTC
abundance: .
d_gene: TRBD2
j_gene: TRBJ2-7
v_gene: TRBV18

CDR3aa: CARSLEGAAGRNTGELFF
CDR3nt: TGTGCCAGAAGCTTGGAGGGCGCGGCAGGGAGGAACACCGGGGAGCTGTTTTTT
abundance: .
d_gene: .
j_gene: TRBJ2-2
v_gene: TRBV5-3

CDR3aa: CAALTGAGNTIYF
CDR3nt: TGTGCCGCCTTGACAGGGGCTGGAAACACCATATATTTT
abundance: few
d_gene: TRBD1
j_gene: TRBJ1-3
v_gene: TRBV6-1

CDR3aa: CASSADSNQPQHF
CDR3nt: TGTGCCAGCAGCGCCGATAGCAATCAGCCCCAGCATTTT
abundance: .
d_gene: .
j_gene: TRBJ1-5
v_gene: TRBV6-4

CDR3aa: CASSVSSGGTSGDGYTF
CDR3nt: TGTGCCAGCAGCGTTTCTTCTGGGGGGACGAGCGGGGATGGCTACACCTTC
abundance: .
d_gene: .
j_gene: TRBJ1-2
v_gene: TRBV9

CDR3aa: CASSPGLSQETQYF
CDR3nt: TGTGCCAGCTCACCAGGACTTTCCCAAGAGACCCAGTACTTC
abundance: .
d_gene: .
j_gene: TRBJ2-5
v_gene: TRBV18

CDR3aa: CASSLYRDDYAEAFF
CDR3nt: TGTGCCAGCAGCTTGTACAGGGACGACTATGCTGAAGCTTTCTTT
abundance: .
d_gene: .
j_gene: TRBJ1-1
v_gene: TRBV5-6

CDR3aa: CASSMTPYEQYF
CDR3nt: TGCGCCAGCAGCATGACCCCCTACGAGCAGTACTTC
abundance: .
d_gene: .
j_gene: TRBJ2-7
v_gene: TRBV5-1

CDR3aa: CASSLDSGWDTEAFF
CDR3nt: TGTGCCAGCAGCTTAGATAGCGGGTGGGACACTGAAGCTTTCTTT
abundance: once
d_gene: .
j_gene: TRBJ1-1
v_gene: TRBV7-2

CDR3aa: CASTPIRASTGELFF
CDR3nt: TGTGCCAGCACCCCCATCCGGGCCTCCACCGGGGAGCTGTTTTTT
abundance: .
d_gene: .
j_gene: TRBJ2-2
v_gene: TRBV28

CDR3aa: CASSLSLVTEAFF
CDR3nt: TGTGCCAGCAGTTTATCCTTGGTGACTGAAGCTTTCTTT
abundance: few
d_gene: .
j_gene: TRBJ1-1
v_gene: TRBV27

CDR3aa: CASSYFGREQPQHF
CDR3nt: TGTGCCAGCAGTTACTTCGGCAGGGAACAGCCCCAGCATTTT
abundance: .
d_gene: .
j_gene: TRBJ1-5
v_gene: TRBV6-6

CDR3aa: CASRTGVRNTEAFF
CDR3nt: TGTGCCAGTAGGACAGGGGTGCGGAACACTGAAGCTTTCTTT
abundance: .
d_gene: TRBD1
j_gene: TRBJ1-1
v_gene: TRBV19

CDR3aa: CASSFFPTSGGANEQFF
CDR3nt: TGCGCCAGCAGCTTTTTTCCGACTAGCGGGGGGGCTAATGAGCAGTTCTTC
abundance: .
d_gene: TRBD2
j_gene: TRBJ2-1
v_gene: TRBV5-1

CDR3aa: CASSLGQYLREQYF
CDR3nt: TGTGCCAGCAGCTTGGGACAGTACCTTCGTGAGCAGTACTTC
abundance: few
d_gene: TRBD1
j_gene: TRBJ2-7
v_gene: TRBV7-1

CDR3aa: CASSLAESGNEQFF
CDR3nt: TGTGCCAGCAGCTTAGCGGAATCCGGGAATGAGCAGTTCTTC
abundance: .
d_gene: .
j_gene: TRBJ2-1
v_gene: TRBV11-1

CDR3aa: CASSGGGRSSGEQYF
CDR3nt: TGTGCCAGTAGTGGGGGAGGACGATCCTCGGGGGAGCAGTACTTC
abundance: .
d_gene: .
j_gene: TRBJ2-7
v_gene: TRBV19

CDR3aa: CASSSGGYEQYF
CDR3nt: TGTGCCAGCAGTTCCGGGGGGTACGAGCAGTACTTC
abundance: .
d_gene: TRBD2
j_gene: TRBJ2-7
v_gene: TRBV27

CDR3aa: CASSLQSSGANVLTF
CDR3nt: TGTGCCAGCAGTTTACAGTCCTCTGGGGCCAACGTCCTGACTTTC
abundance: .
d_gene: .
j_gene: TRBJ2-6
v_gene: TRBV28

CDR3aa: CASSHRGPTEAFF
CDR3nt: TGTGCCAGCAGCCACAGGGGGCCCACTGAAGCTTTCTTT
abundance: .
d_gene: TRBD1
j_gene: TRBJ1-1
v_gene: TRBV13

CDR3aa: CAGDLTGSEQYF
CDR3nt: TGTGCCGGGGACCTCACAGGGTCCGAGCAGTACTTC
abundance: few
d_gene: .
j_gene: TRBJ2-7
v_gene: TRBV30

CDR3aa: CASSPTPPLGTGINSPLHF
CDR3nt: TGTGCCAGCAGCCCGACCCCCCCACTCGGGACAGGGATTAATTCACCCCTCCACTTT
abundance: few
d_gene: TRBD1
j_gene: TRBJ1-6
v_gene: TRBV7-2

CDR3aa: CASSPGGDGGELFF
CDR3nt: TGTGCCAGCAGCCCCGGCGGGGACGGCGGGGAGCTGTTTTTT
abundance: few
d_gene: .
j_gene: TRBJ2-2
v_gene: TRBV7-8

CDR3aa: CASSLSRRTGELFF
CDR3nt: TGTGCCAGCAGCTTAAGCAGGAGGACCGGGGAGCTGTTTTTT
abundance: .
d_gene: .
j_gene: TRBJ2-2
v_gene: TRBV11-2

CDR3aa: CASSLWRGQGVATNEKLFF
CDR3nt: TGTGCCAGCAGTTTATGGAGGGGACAGGGGGTAGCAACTAATGAAAAACTGTTTTTT
abundance: .
d_gene: TRBD1
j_gene: TRBJ1-4
v_gene: TRBV28

CDR3aa: CASSLEAGNEQYF
CDR3nt: TGTGCCAGCAGCTTGGAGGCGGGAAACGAGCAGTACTTC
abundance: .
d_gene: .
j_gene: TRBJ2-7
v_gene: TRBV5-4

CDR3aa: CASSFRGADYGYTF
CDR3nt: TGTGCCAGCAGCTTCAGGGGCGCGGACTATGGCTACACCTTC
abundance: once
d_gene: .
j_gene: TRBJ1-2
v_gene: TRBV13

CDR3aa: CASSSGQGYQPQHF
CDR3nt: TGTGCCAGCAGCTCGGGACAGGGATATCAGCCCCAGCATTTT
abundance: few
d_gene: TRBD1
j_gene: TRBJ1-5
v_gene: TRBV7-9

CDR3aa: CASSLSWNQPQHF
CDR3nt: TGTGCCAGCAGTTTATCGTGGAATCAGCCCCAGCATTTT
abundance: few
d_gene: .
j_gene: TRBJ1-5
v_gene: TRBV27

CDR3aa: CASSLEVNTEAFF
CDR3nt: TGTGCCAGCAGCTTAGAGGTGAACACTGAAGCTTTCTTT
abundance: .
d_gene: .
j_gene: TRBJ1-1
v_gene: TRBV11-3

CDR3aa: CASSDLGTKFEPLHF
CDR3nt: TGCGCCAGCAGTGATTTAGGGACAAAATTCGAACCCCTCCACTTT
abundance: few
d_gene: .
j_gene: TRBJ1-6
v_gene: TRBV10-2

CDR3aa: CASSQDPWGLPTDTQYF
CDR3nt: TGCGCCAGCAGCCAAGATCCCTGGGGACTCCCCACAGATACGCAGTATTTT
abundance: .
d_gene: .
j_gene: TRBJ2-3
v_gene: TRBV4-1

CDR3aa: CASSQEVRGYGYTF
CDR3nt: TGTGCCAGCAGCCAAGAAGTGAGGGGCTATGGCTACACCTTC
abundance: .
d_gene: .
j_gene: TRBJ1-2
v_gene: TRBV4-2

CDR3aa: CASSPEMNTGELFF
CDR3nt: TGTGCCAGCAGCCCGGAGATGAACACCGGGGAGCTGTTTTTT
abundance: .
d_gene: .
j_gene: TRBJ2-2
v_gene: TRBV5-6

CDR3aa: CASSLSPPDLNYGYTF
CDR3nt: TGCGCCAGCAGTCTCTCGCCCCCGGACTTAAACTATGGCTACACCTTC
abundance: few
d_gene: .
j_gene: TRBJ1-2
v_gene: TRBV4-3

CDR3aa: CASRGPSGANVLTF
CDR3nt: TGTGCCAGCAGGGGGCCCTCTGGGGCCAACGTCCTGACTTTC
abundance: .
d_gene: .
j_gene: TRBJ2-6
v_gene: TRBV28

CDR3aa: CASSPPSSGGYEQYF
CDR3nt: TGTGCCAGCAGCCCTCCGAGTAGCGGGGGCTACGAGCAGTACTTC
abundance: .
d_gene: TRBD2
j_gene: TRBJ2-7
v_gene: TRBV9